Sequencing of this TCR beta chain was carried out in a study of T cell changes during pregnancy in multiple sclerosis (dated by TCRdb to the late 2010s). As for the study more broadly: Changes in the T cell repertoire over the course of pregnancy were examined in this study in women with multiple sclerosis.

Concerning this clone itself: Its antigen has not been determined. No base-level quality is on record; no much larger clone is a single base apart.

The library came from the immunoSEQ multiplex PCR assay. In TCRdb, the immuneACCESS table is reduced to in-frame sequences with V and J assigned. These tables do not hold every clone; where another copy was compared, an unresolved V gene accounts for under half, and the others remain unexplained. For this sample there are 95,000 to 100,000 clones; approximately 91% appear just once. Jointly, the top ten make up 2.5% to 4% of the sample. This specimen consisted of peripheral blood, obtained in the second trimester of pregnancy. This TCR came from a female donor with multiple sclerosis, enrolled in a pregnancy study.

The nucleotide sequence is given as TGTGCCAGCAGTTTTCTACAGGGTACCGGCTACACCTTC. This gives the protein CASSFLQGTGYTF. Rearrangement joined TRBV27 to TRBJ1-2; TRBD1 is a possible D gene, resting on 6 matching bases. From the germline V gene (reference sequence), CDR1 is MNHEY and CDR2 is SMNVEV. Trimming removed 3 bases from V and 8 bases from J, leaving 13 bases between the germline ends. From the cysteine through the phenylalanine, the CDR3 covers 13 amino acids. CDR3 DNA is the only sequence kept; it has 39 bases, read in frame from the first base.